Below are 5 T cell receptor beta chains sequenced from a single sample in a study of blood T cell repertoires in COVID-19. Assay used: immunoSEQ multiplex PCR; TCRdb lists only in-frame clones, some missing. The sample has under 250,000 clones, approximately 88% seen once. The specimen was PBMCs or T cells enriched from blood (not recorded which). The receptors were gathered from a woman younger than 45 who had been exposed to COVID-19.

V is TRBV2 and J is TRBJ2-2; a possible D gene is TRBD2 (6 bases). Per the germline V gene, CDR1 is SNHLY and CDR2 is FYNNEI. Trimming cost V 6 bases and J 4 bases, with 12 bases left between them. This CDR3 has 14 amino acids. The CDR3 nucleotides are TGTGCCAGCAGCCGGGAGTTGGGCACCGGGGAGCTGTTTTTT. Its protein is CASSRELGTGELFF.

The chain is built from TRBV15 and TRBJ1-4, with 10 nucleotides matching TRBD1. Germline V gives CDR1 LNHNV, CDR2 YYDKDF (reference sequence). The CDR3 covers 17 residues. Germline trimming cut 1 base from V and 5 bases from J; bases unmatched to any gene: 7. The CDR3 sequence is CATSRGPLTGGNEKLFF. CDR3 nucleotide sequence: TGTGCCACCAGCAGAGGCCCCTTGACAGGGGGCAATGAAAAACTGTTTTTT.

The chain uses TRBV7-9 and TRBJ1-1; weak D call: TRBD1 (6 bases). The CDR3 runs to 13 residues. With 5 bases removed from V and 4 bases from J, the gap between germline ends came to 11 bases. CDR1 and CDR2 (germline): SEHNR, FQNEAQ (reference sequence). In nucleotides, the CDR3 is TGTGCCAGCAGCCTGAAAGGGGGCACTGAAGCTTTCTTT. It codes for CASSLKGGTEAFF.

In this sample, this clone turned up once. The chain joins TRBV19 to TRBJ2-7, with 9 bases identical to TRBD1. This CDR3 spans 15 amino acids. Trimming cost V 3 bases and J 5 bases; bases outside gene matches: 8. CDR1 LNHDA and CDR2 SQIVND come from the germline V gene (reference sequence). The DNA of the CDR3 is TGTGCCAGTAGTATGGCCGGGACAGGGTTTGACGAGCAGTACTTC. Its protein product is CASSMAGTGFDEQYF.

This clone appeared a single time. This chain joins TRBV5-1 and TRBJ2-7; 9 bases map to TRBD1. J gave up 4 bases and V 4 bases, and 18 bases lay outside the gene matches. Germline CDR1 is SGHRS and CDR2 is YFSETQ. CDR3 length equals 18 residues. CDR3 residues: CASSMGTRRTGEGYEQYF. The CDR3 DNA sequence: TGCGCCAGCAGCATGGGGACTCGAAGGACAGGGGAGGGTTACGAGCAGTACTTC.